Following are 20 T cell receptor beta chains from one sample sequenced in a study of cytomegalovirus exposure and HLA in healthy donors. Researchers ran the PCR with 60 Vbeta and 13 Jbeta primers. TCRdb keeps only in-frame clones here, not all; method: immunoSEQ multiplex PCR. Of some 200,000 clones in the sample, roughly 79% were seen once. The sequenced sample was PBMCs. These receptors were taken from a woman between 35 and 50 years old in good health and CMV-seronegative.

J is TRBJ1-5 and V is TRBV2; 7 bases match TRBD1. CDR1 is SNHLY and CDR2 is FYNNEI in the germline V gene. The J segment lost 9 bases and the V segment lost 7 bases, leaving 9 bases of the junction unmatched. CDR3 length equals 13 residues. As DNA, the CDR3 is TGTGCCAGCAACGAGGAGGGGGCGAGGCCCCAGCATTTT. Translating it yields CASNEEGARPQHF.

The gene calls are TRBV4-2 and TRBJ2-1; 11 bases line up with TRBD2. V shed 5 bases, J shed 8 bases, and the junction held 11 bases outside the gene matches. Germline V gene data show CDR1 as LGHNA and CDR2 as YNFKEQ. This CDR3 is 16 amino acids long. Written as DNA, the CDR3 is TGTGCCAGCAGCTCAGGAAGTAGCGGGGGGGCTGATGAGCAGTTCTTC. Protein product: CASSSGSSGGADEQFF.

The V gene is TRBV7-8, the J gene TRBJ1-5; D perhaps matches TRBD1 (6 bases). This CDR3 contains 14 residues. Deletions cut 7 bases from V and 1 base from J, with 11 bases between. Germline V gene sequence: CDR1 SGHVS, CDR2 FQNEAQ. CDR3 nucleotides: TGTGCCAGCACGGCAGGGGTAAGCAATCAGCCCCAGCATTTT. This encodes CASTAGVSNQPQHF.

The chain links TRBV7-8 to TRBJ2-4; maybe TRBD1 (6 bases). The germline V gene encodes CDR1 SGHVS and CDR2 FQNEAQ. CDR3 length equals 16 residues. Trimming took 5 bases from V and 0 from J, leaving 14 bases between them. CDR3 bases: TGTGCCAGCAGCACCCGGACAGCCCTAGCCAAAAACATTCAGTACTTC. Amino acids: CASSTRTALAKNIQYF. Full variable domain (outside the CDR3, taken from reference TRBV7-8 and TRBJ2-4): GAGVSQSPRYKVAKRGQDVALRCDPISGHVSLFWYQQALGQGPEFLTYFQNEAQLDKSGLPSDRFFAERPEGSVSTLKIQRTQQEDSAVYLCASSTRTALAKNIQYFGAGTRLSVL.

The genes are TRBV6-1 and TRBJ1-1; D gene ambiguous. The CDR3 contains 11 residues. Germline V gene sequence: CDR1 MNHNS, CDR2 SASEGT. V was trimmed by 8 bases and J by 4 bases, leaving 8 bases between them. CDR3 sequence reads: CASYRGTEAFF. The CDR3 DNA sequence: TGTGCCAGCTACCGGGGCACTGAAGCTTTCTTT.

V is TRBV4-3 and J is TRBJ2-1; TRBD2 is a possible D gene (7 bases). The V and J ends lost 0 bases and 0 bases respectively, with 18 bases between them. This CDR3 region has 19 residues. CDR1 is LGHNA and CDR2 is YSLEER in the germline V gene. DNA for the CDR3: TGCGCCAGCAGCCAAGAAGGGGGGGCTACCCTTAGCTCCTACAATGAGCAGTTCTTC. It translates to CASSQEGGATLSSYNEQFF.

Turning to this clone: The junction departs from the called germline gene at one end, perhaps through a read error. This chain's CDR3 is CASSYSTGQGIVIF. Written as DNA, the CDR3 is TGTGCCAGCAGTTACTCGACTGGTCAGGGAATAGTTATCTTC. This chain connects TRBV6-5 to TRBJ2-1, with D tentatively TRBD1 (5 bases). CDR1 is MNHEY and CDR2 is SVGAGI in the germline V gene. There are 14 residues in the CDR3.

The chain combines TRBV28 with TRBJ1-2; possibly TRBD1 for D (6 bases). Trimming removed 5 bases from V and 8 bases from J, with 15 bases in between. The germline CDR1 and CDR2 sequences are MDHEN and SYDVKM. The CDR3 spans 13 residues. The CDR3 here is CASSLAGAKGYTF. CDR3 sequence (DNA): TGTGCCAGCAGTCTCGCAGGGGCGAAAGGCTACACCTTC.

CDR3 protein: CASSFSGGTYEQYF. In DNA, the CDR3 is TGTGCCAGCAGCTTTTCGGGAGGGACCTACGAGCAGTACTTC. The gene calls are TRBV7-9 and TRBJ2-7; 8 nucleotides line up with TRBD2. V dropped 3 bases and J dropped 2; count of bases not matched to a gene: 3. The CDR3 length is 14 residues. Germline V CDR1 and CDR2: SEHNR, FQNEAQ (reference sequence). The complete variable domain, with remaining parts taken from reference TRBV7-9 and TRBJ2-7, reads DTGVSQNPRHKITKRGQNVTFRCDPISEHNRLYWYRQTLGQGPEFLTYFQNEAQLEKSRLLSDRFSAERPKGSFSTLEIQRTEQGDSAMYLCASSFSGGTYEQYFGPGTRLTVT.

This clone was recorded only once. The chain has TRBV30 and TRBJ2-7; D gene unclear. This CDR3 has 11 residues. V was clipped by 2 bases and J by 1 base, with 3 bases between them. Per the germline V gene, CDR1 is GTSNPN and CDR2 is SVGIG (reference sequence). Written as DNA, the CDR3 is TGTGCCTGGAGTACATCCTACGAGCAGTACTTC. Translated: CAWSTSYEQYF. The whole variable domain, remainder taken from reference TRBV30 and TRBJ2-7, is SQTIHQWPATLVQPVGSPLSLECTVEGTSNPNLYWYRQAAGRGLQLLFYSVGIGQISSEVPQNLSASRPQDRQFILSSKKLLLSDSGFYLCAWSTSYEQYFGPGTRLTVT.

The chain links TRBV15 to TRBJ1-2; maybe TRBD1 (5 bases). V lost 4 bases and J 2 bases, leaving 14 bases between the germline ends. The germline CDR1 and CDR2 sequences are LNHNV and YYDKDF (reference sequence). This CDR3 has 15 residues. DNA for the CDR3: TGTGCCACCAGCAAGTTACCGACAGAGAACTATGGCTACACCTTC. Translated, it gives CATSKLPTENYGYTF.

The chain employs TRBV28 and TRBJ1-2, with D tentatively TRBD1 (5 bases). This CDR3 spans 12 amino acids. V dropped 4 bases and J dropped 7 bases, with 10 bases sitting between them. Germline V gene lookup returns CDR1 MDHEN and CDR2 SYDVKM. The chain's CDR3 is CASSSGFFGYTF. In nucleotides, the CDR3 is TGTGCCAGCAGTTCAGGGTTTTTTGGCTACACCTTC.

The CDR3 coding sequence is TGTGCCAGCAGCGTACAGGTTGGCCTGATCACCGGGGAGCTGTTTTTT. Translation: CASSVQVGLITGELFF. The chain employs TRBV7-9 and TRBJ2-2, with TRBD1 as a possible D gene (5 bases). Germline V CDR1 and CDR2: SEHNR, FQNEAQ (reference sequence). The CDR3 consists of 16 residues. V was cut by 5 bases and J by 4 bases, with 17 bases left in between. Filled out from reference TRBV7-9 and TRBJ2-2, the complete variable domain reads DTGVSQNPRHKITKRGQNVTFRCDPISEHNRLYWYRQTLGQGPEFLTYFQNEAQLEKSRLLSDRFSAERPKGSFSTLEIQRTEQGDSAMYLCASSVQVGLITGELFFGEGSRLTVL.

The V and J genes are TRBV6-1 and TRBJ1-2, with D possibly being TRBD1 (5 bases). V lost 8 bases, J lost 7 bases, and 11 bases lay in between. The germline gives CDR1 MNHNS, CDR2 SASEGT. There are 11 residues in the CDR3. The CDR3 DNA reads TGTGCCAGCGGTGGGAGGGGTGGCTACACCTTC. This codes for CASGGRGGYTF.

J is TRBJ2-5 and V is TRBV5-1, with 11 positions matching TRBD2. This CDR3 is 16 amino acids long. Germline lookup yields CDR1 SGHRS and CDR2 YFSETQ. J lost 4 bases, V lost 0 bases, and 5 bases had no gene match. The DNA of the CDR3 is TGCGCCAGCAGCTTGGTTCTAGCGGGGGGAAGAGAGACCCAGTACTTC. Translating gives CASSLVLAGGRETQYF.

CDR3 bases: TGTGCCAGCAGTTACCGGACAGTTGATCAGCCCCAGCATTTT. The encoded protein is CASSYRTVDQPQHF. The chain links TRBV6-5 to TRBJ1-5; a possible D gene is TRBD1 (6 bases). Germline V gene sequence: CDR1 MNHEY, CDR2 SVGAGI. This CDR3 is 14 amino acids long. Trimming removed 2 bases from V and 5 bases from J, with 10 bases in between.

The chain has TRBV9 and TRBJ1-5; TRBD1 matches at 7 bases. Germline V CDR1 and CDR2: SGDLS, YYNGEE. V trimming: 0 bases; J trimming: 1 base; junction bases outside the gene matches: 4. This CDR3 has 16 amino acids. The CDR3 DNA follows: TGTGCCAGCAGCGTAGATGGGACAGAAAGCAATCAGCCCCAGCATTTT. This sequence encodes CASSVDGTESNQPQHF.

In regard to this clone: A read error may produce the germline difference seen at one junction end. V and J are TRBV7-9 and TRBJ2-3; the match to TRBD2 covers 8 bases. CDR3 size: 18 residues. Germline V gene lookup returns CDR1 SEHNR and CDR2 FQNEAQ (reference sequence). CDR3 region: CSSYGSAGGASSTDTQYF. The CDR3 DNA follows: TGTTCCAGCTACGGATCGGCGGGGGGCGCCTCTAGCACAGATACGCAGTATTTT. Full variable domain (remainder filled in from reference TRBV7-9 and TRBJ2-3): DTGVSQNPRHKITKRGQNVTFRCDPISEHNRLYWYRQTLGQGPEFLTYFQNEAQLEKSRLLSDRFSAERPKGSFSTLEIQRTEQGDSAMYLCSSYGSAGGASSTDTQYFGPGTRLTVL.

The CDR3 region is CASSFRLAGDTQYF. The CDR3 DNA follows: TGTGCCAGCAGCTTCCGGCTAGCGGGGGATACGCAGTATTTT. This chain connects TRBV7-2 to TRBJ2-3; 9 bases fit TRBD2. The CDR3 is made up of 14 amino acids. Losses at the gene ends were 3 bases for V and 6 bases for J; bases not matched to a gene: 4. In germline, CDR1 is SGHTA, CDR2 FQGNSA.

The rearrangement links TRBV29-1 to TRBJ1-5; D is ambiguous. The V gene's germline CDR1 is SQVTM and CDR2 ANQGSEA. The CDR3 length is 14 residues. V gave up 2 bases and J gave up 0 bases, with 8 bases separating them. CDR3 coding DNA: TGCAGCGTTGAACTGGCAGATAGCAATCAGCCCCAGCATTTT. Encoded protein: CSVELADSNQPQHF.